In its sample, the clone carrying this T cell receptor (beta chain) was seen once. This PCR relied on a set of 60 Vbeta primers and 13 Jbeta primers. Produced via immunoSEQ multiplex PCR; TCRdb's table is partial and in-frame only. The data show 140,000 to 150,000 clones, about 80% seen once. The data are from a study of cytomegalovirus exposure and HLA in healthy donors. Germline V lookup: CDR1 LNHDA, CDR2 SQIVND (reference sequence). The CDR3 totals 15 residues. V trimming: 6 bases; J trimming: 3 bases; junction bases outside the gene matches: 7. The clonotype originates from a man in his forties in good health and CMV-seronegative. Input material: PBMCs. The rearrangement links TRBV19 to TRBJ2-5, with 10 bases that match TRBD1. The CDR3 here is CASRNLGQGEETQYF. In DNA form, the CDR3 reads TGTGCCAGTAGAAACCTCGGACAGGGGGAAGAGACCCAGTACTTC.